The 30 T cell receptor beta chains below were found in one sample sequenced in a study of blood T cell repertoires in COVID-19. Assay used: immunoSEQ multiplex PCR; TCRdb lists only in-frame clones, some missing. The data show about 50,000 clones, roughly 83% seen once. Sequencing used peripheral blood. The receptor set was obtained from a woman aged 55 to 70 with acute or convalescent COVID-19.

J is TRBJ1-2 and V is TRBV28; D perhaps matches TRBD1 (5 bases). The CDR3 spans 14 residues. The V gene lost 3 bases and the J gene lost 7 bases, with 15 bases spanning the gap. From germline, CDR1 is MDHEN and CDR2 SYDVKM. The CDR3 is CASSFYPREVGYTF. The CDR3 nucleotides read TGTGCCAGCAGTTTCTACCCCAGGGAGGTTGGCTACACCTTC.

V and J are TRBV6-6 and TRBJ1-2, with D possibly matching TRBD1 (6 bases). CDR3 length equals 16 residues. In germline, CDR1 is MNHNY, CDR2 SVGAGI (reference sequence). V was shortened by 2 bases and J by 5 bases, with 18 bases between the two germline ends. CDR3 sequence reads: CASSYGSSGAGYGYTF. In DNA, the CDR3 is TGTGCCAGCAGTTACGGGTCGTCAGGGGCAGGGTATGGCTACACCTTC.

The chain has TRBV5-4 and TRBJ2-1; TRBD2 agrees at 12 bases. Germline V gene lookup returns CDR1 SGHNT and CDR2 YYREEE (reference sequence). V lost 0 bases and J lost 10; bases outside the gene matches: 11. The CDR3 consists of 17 residues. The CDR3 DNA reads TGTGCCAGCAGCTTGGGGCTAGCGGGGGGGACCTCTCACGAGCAGTTCTTC. Amino acid sequence: CASSLGLAGGTSHEQFF.

CDR3 loop: CAWSGTSGGAYEQYF. The CDR3 coding sequence is TGTGCCTGGAGTGGGACTAGCGGGGGGGCCTACGAGCAGTACTTC. The V and J genes are TRBV30 and TRBJ2-7; TRBD2 matches at 15 bases. The CDR3 is made up of 15 amino acids. J lost 2 bases, V lost 1 base, and 0 bases had no gene match. CDR1 GTSNPN and CDR2 SVGIG come from the germline V gene (reference sequence).

This rearrangement joins TRBV5-1 to TRBJ2-3; D is ambiguous. The CDR3 is 14 residues long. In germline, CDR1 is SGHRS, CDR2 YFSETQ. Between the trimmed V and J ends, which lost 0 bases and 0 bases, there was a span of 5 bases. This CDR3 is CASSLGASTDTQYF. The CDR3 DNA sequence: TGCGCCAGCAGCTTGGGGGCAAGCACAGATACGCAGTATTTT.

As concerns this clone: Other nucleotide sequences in the sample specify the same CDR3. The chain is built from TRBV28 and TRBJ1-5; tentative D call: TRBD1 (5 bases). Trimming left V 2 bases short and J 7 bases short, with 9 bases between. Germline V gene data show CDR1 as MDHEN and CDR2 as SYDVKM. The CDR3 spans 13 residues. CDR3 in amino acids: CASSLLGGQPQHF. The CDR3, as DNA: TGTGCCAGCAGTTTACTCGGGGGACAGCCCCAGCATTTT.

The J gene is TRBJ1-5, the V gene TRBV19, with 9 bases aligning to TRBD1. Germline lookup yields CDR1 LNHDA and CDR2 SQIVND (reference sequence). J lost 3 bases, V lost 5 bases, and 8 bases had no gene match. The CDR3 has 16 residues. Written as DNA, the CDR3 is TGTGCCAGTAGTTGGGGACAGGGTGTGGACAATCAGCCCCAGCATTTT. Translation: CASSWGQGVDNQPQHF.

V usage is TRBV6-5 and J usage is TRBJ1-4; D gene ambiguous. The CDR3 length is 13 residues. Trimming shortened V by 6 bases and J by 10 bases, and 15 bases separated the two germline ends. CDR1 and CDR2 from the germline V gene are MNHEY and SVGAGI. The CDR3 DNA sequence: TGTGCCAGCAGGGTGTCGGGAGAGGGAAAACTGTTTTTT. Its translation: CASRVSGEGKLFF.

The rearrangement uses TRBV29-1 and TRBJ1-1; 7 bases align to TRBD1. The CDR3 contains 13 residues. V lost 6 bases, J lost 5 bases, and 9 bases stayed unmatched. Germline V lookup: CDR1 SQVTM, CDR2 ANQGSEA. CDR3 sequence: CSVAQTGNTEAFF. CDR3 nucleotides: TGCAGCGTGGCCCAGACAGGGAATACTGAAGCTTTCTTT. The full variable domain, in which reference TRBV29-1 and TRBJ1-1 provide the parts outside the CDR3, is SAVISQKPSRDICQRGTSLTIQCQVDSQVTMMFWYRQQPGQSLTLIATANQGSEATYESGFVIDKFPISRPNLTFSTLTVSNMSPEDSSIYLCSVAQTGNTEAFFGQGTRLTVV.

This clone was found a few times. The rearrangement uses TRBV30 and TRBJ2-6; D remains ambiguous. V lost 4 bases to trimming and J lost 3 bases, with 7 bases between them. Germline assignment: CDR1 GTSNPN and CDR2 SVGIG (reference sequence). The CDR3 consists of 13 residues. This CDR3 reads CAWKTYGANVLTF. For the CDR3, the DNA is TGTGCCTGGAAGACTTATGGGGCCAACGTCCTGACTTTC.

In this sample, this clone turned up once. The chain recombines TRBV5-1 with TRBJ2-5; 9 nucleotides agree with TRBD1. Germline loops: CDR1 SGHRS, CDR2 YFSETQ. The V and J ends lost 3 bases and 3 bases, in that order; junction bases with no gene match: 9. The CDR3 runs to 16 residues. This chain's CDR3 is CASSSATGGNEETQYF. The CDR3, as DNA: TGCGCCAGCAGCTCGGCGACAGGGGGAAATGAAGAGACCCAGTACTTC. Using reference TRBV5-1 and TRBJ2-5 for the parts outside the CDR3, the full variable domain is KAGVTQTPRYLIKTRGQQVTLSCSPISGHRSVSWYQQTPGQGLQFLFEYFSETQRNKGNFPGRFSGRQFSNSRSEMNVSTLELGDSALYLCASSSATGGNEETQYFGPGTRLLVL.

The chain links TRBV4-1 to TRBJ1-2; 7 bases align to TRBD1. The CDR3 has 17 residues. Germline-derived CDR1 and CDR2 are MGHRA and YSYEKL. The V segment lost 0 bases and the J segment 6 bases; nucleotides outside the gene matches: 13. The CDR3 coding sequence is TGCGCCAGCAGCCAAGATCAAGGGGGCAGGGCGGTGAATGGCTACACCTTC. Its translation is CASSQDQGGRAVNGYTF.

The genes are TRBV9 and TRBJ2-7; 8 bases line up with TRBD2. The V segment lost 0 bases and the J segment 3 bases; nucleotides outside the gene matches: 5. CDR1 is SGDLS and CDR2 is YYNGEE in the germline V gene. The CDR3 sequence is 15 residues long. The CDR3 DNA reads as TGTGCCAGCAGCGTAGCTACGGGGGGGGACTACGAGCAGTACTTC. It translates to CASSVATGGDYEQYF.

The V call is TRBV5-5, the J call TRBJ2-5; 7 bases match TRBD2. CDR3 length: 15 amino acids. The V and J ends lost 2 bases and 5 bases, in that order; junction bases with no gene match: 9. Germline-derived CDR1 and CDR2 are SGHKS and YYEKEE (reference sequence). The CDR3 is CASSFRAGVEETQYF. The CDR3 DNA reads as TGTGCCAGCAGCTTTCGGGCGGGGGTGGAGGAGACCCAGTACTTC.

This chain connects TRBV7-2 to TRBJ2-7; TRBD2 agrees at 7 bases. Germline loops: CDR1 SGHTA, CDR2 FQGNSA. V shed 5 bases, J shed 3 bases, and the junction held 1 base outside the gene matches. The CDR3 runs to 12 residues. CDR3 loop: CASSRTSYEQYF. The CDR3 DNA reads as TGTGCCAGCAGCCGGACTAGCTACGAGCAGTACTTC.

The CDR3 bases are TGTGCCAGCAGCTTCCTGGACAGGGACACGAGCAATCAGCCCCAGCATTTT. It specifies CASSFLDRDTSNQPQHF. This chain connects TRBV5-5 to TRBJ1-5; 8 nucleotides agree with TRBD1. CDR3 length equals 17 residues. Germline CDR1 and CDR2: SGHKS and YYEKEE (reference sequence). Trimming at V came to 2 bases and at J to 1 base, leaving 8 bases not matched to a gene.

The chain has TRBV18 and TRBJ1-6; possibly TRBD1 for D (5 bases). This CDR3 has 13 amino acids. Per germline, CDR1 KGHSH and CDR2 LQKENI. Trimming removed 8 bases at V and 10 bases at J, with 15 bases between. CDR3 in DNA: TGTGCCAGCGGCCGTCGGCGGGACTCACCCCTCCACTTT. Translation gives CASGRRRDSPLHF.

The chain joins TRBV6-6 to TRBJ2-5; 9 bases line up with TRBD1. Germline loops: CDR1 MNHNY, CDR2 SVGAGI (reference sequence). Trimming cost V 8 bases and J 4 bases; bases outside gene matches: 11. CDR3 length: 15 residues. In DNA form, the CDR3 reads TGTGCCAGCGAGAAAACAGGGGGCAGCCGAGAGACCCAGTACTTC. It translates to CASEKTGGSRETQYF.

This chain uses TRBV4-2 with TRBJ2-7; 8 positions agree with TRBD2. This CDR3 contains 18 residues. After removal of 1 base from V and 2 bases from J, the junction contained 13 bases not matched to a gene. Germline V gene sequence: CDR1 LGHNA, CDR2 YNFKEQ. The chain's CDR3 is CASSQVESIGTRAYEQYF. The CDR3 region has the DNA TGTGCCAGCAGCCAAGTGGAGTCTATCGGGACTAGAGCCTACGAGCAGTACTTC.

This clone has only a few counts. This chain links TRBV7-9 with TRBJ1-4, with D maybe TRBD1 (6 bases). Trimming took off 3 bases at V and 4 bases at J, with 18 bases between the two ends. This CDR3 spans 17 amino acids. Germline V gives CDR1 SEHNR, CDR2 FQNEAQ (reference sequence). The CDR3 nucleotides read TGTGCCAGCAGCTTTAGGCTACGACAGGCAGATAATGAAAAACTGTTTTTT. Translated: CASSFRLRQADNEKLFF.

The genes are TRBV10-2 and TRBJ2-5, with D tentatively TRBD1 (5 bases). Germline CDR1 reads WSHSY; CDR2 reads SAAADI. V was shortened by 1 base and J by 0 bases, with 6 bases between the two germline ends. CDR3 size: 14 residues. As DNA, the CDR3 is TGCGCCAGCAGTGAGTTACAGGACCAAGAGACCCAGTACTTC. Its protein product is CASSELQDQETQYF.

This chain links TRBV6-1 with TRBJ1-4; D possibly corresponds to TRBD1 (5 bases). From germline, CDR1 is MNHNS and CDR2 SASEGT. The CDR3 runs 16 residues. The V and J ends lost 2 bases and 4 bases respectively, with 14 bases between them. CDR3 DNA sequence: TGTGCCAGCAGTGAACCCGAGTTCGGGGGTAATGAAAAACTGTTTTTT. It is translated as CASSEPEFGGNEKLFF.

The V call is TRBV2, the J call TRBJ1-5; TRBD1 is a possible D gene (5 bases). Trimming cost V 0 bases and J 0 bases, with 12 bases left between them. Germline V gene lookup returns CDR1 SNHLY and CDR2 FYNNEI. This CDR3 is built from 17 residues. As DNA, the CDR3 is TGTGCCAGCAGTGAAGCGGGGAGGGGATATAGCAATCAGCCCCAGCATTTT. It specifies CASSEAGRGYSNQPQHF.

This clone was detected once. The V gene is TRBV6-7, the J gene TRBJ2-1, with 11 positions matching TRBD2. TRBV6-7 is an ORF, with its function uncertain. Germline trimming cut 2 bases from V and 9 bases from J; bases unmatched to any gene: 27. The CDR3 has 22 amino acids. CDR3 loop: CASSYPHPTSGGAPSSYGEQFF. The CDR3 DNA reads TGTGCCAGCAGTTACCCCCACCCAACTAGCGGGGGCGCCCCCAGTTCTTACGGTGAGCAGTTCTTC.

This chain joins TRBV7-2 and TRBJ1-5, with 11 positions matching TRBD1. V was pared by 5 bases and J by 6 bases, with 6 bases of the junction left unmatched. The CDR3 totals 15 residues. Germline CDR1 reads SGHTA; CDR2 reads FQGNSA. CDR3 amino acids: CASSMRTGGFQPQHF. The CDR3 DNA is TGTGCCAGCAGCATGAGGACAGGGGGCTTTCAGCCCCAGCATTTT.

The chain carries TRBV5-1 and TRBJ2-3, with 10 bases fitting TRBD1. The V and J ends lost 3 bases and 1 base, in that order; junction bases with no gene match: 5. CDR3 length equals 16 residues. Germline lookup yields CDR1 SGHRS and CDR2 YFSETQ. The CDR3 loop reads CASSSTGTGGTDTQYF. In DNA form, the CDR3 reads TGCGCCAGCAGCTCTACCGGGACAGGGGGCACAGATACGCAGTATTTT.

This clone is a singleton in its sample. This chain connects TRBV30 to TRBJ2-2; TRBD2 aligns across 8 bases. Germline V lookup: CDR1 GTSNPN, CDR2 SVGIG (reference sequence). The V and J ends lost 4 bases and 5 bases, in that order; junction bases with no gene match: 15. This CDR3 region has 17 residues. CDR3 protein: CAWKLGSGIGLTGELFF. The CDR3 DNA is TGTGCCTGGAAACTAGGTAGCGGGATCGGGTTGACCGGGGAGCTGTTTTTT.

V gene TRBV6-5 combines with J gene TRBJ2-3, with 7 bases lining up with TRBD1. The ends lost 6 bases at V and 3 bases at J; junction bases unmatched: 6. This CDR3 contains 14 residues. In germline, CDR1 is MNHEY, CDR2 SVGAGI. CDR3 nucleotides: TGTGCCAGCAGGAAGGGGGCGATTACAGATACGCAGTATTTT. The encoded protein is CASRKGAITDTQYF.

As DNA, the CDR3 is TGTGCCAGCAGTTTTATTTCAGGGGGCACCGGGGAGCTGTTTTTT. Encoded protein: CASSFISGGTGELFF. The chain uses TRBV28 and TRBJ2-2, with 7 bases fitting TRBD1. J lost 4 bases, V lost 3 bases, and 5 bases had no gene match. CDR1 and CDR2 from the germline V gene are MDHEN and SYDVKM. The CDR3 extends over 15 amino acids.

The chain employs TRBV15 and TRBJ2-1; 7 bases agree with TRBD1. Trimming at V came to 6 bases and at J to 3 bases, leaving 8 bases not matched to a gene. The germline gives CDR1 LNHNV, CDR2 YYDKDF (reference sequence). The CDR3 runs 15 residues. CDR3 residues: CATRDTGDIYNEQFF. DNA of the CDR3: TGTGCCACCAGAGATACAGGGGACATCTACAATGAGCAGTTCTTC.